This TCR beta chain was retrieved from a study of shared clonotypes between healthy human individuals. Across the study: Plates per donor: three CD4 naive, three CD4 memory, two CD8 naive, one CD8 memory.

In the case of this clone: Its specificity is unknown.

Findings and limits, study-wide: Despite large depth, sorted-subset datasets appeared incompletely sequenced. Compared with memory subsets, naive subsets generally had larger estimated richness.

In replicate PCRs of sorted subsets, approximately 210 ng DNA, about 30,000 T cell genomes, was used. Profiled with immunoSEQ multiplex PCR; TCRdb holds only in-frame clones, not every one. In the table there are around 2.5 million clones, 80% to 95% of which are singletons. Trimming took off 0 bases at V and 0 bases at J, with 8 bases between the two ends. Germline values: CDR1 SGHTA, CDR2 FQGNSA. The CDR3 has 15 residues. The chain employs TRBV7-2 and TRBJ2-5; no clear D. The sequenced sample consisted of naive CD4+ T cells from PBMCs. As for subset: CD45RA+ positively selected. The TCR was taken from a man between 18 and 29 years old in good health. Some clones in this sample may be carry-over from other donors' samples. CDR3 sequence reads: CASSLARNYQETQYF. The CDR3 DNA is TGTGCCAGCAGCTTAGCAAGAAATTACCAAGAGACCCAGTACTTC.